The rows below give T cell receptor beta chains drawn from one sample of a study of blood T cell repertoires in COVID-19. Assay: immunoSEQ multiplex PCR; the TCRdb copy retains only in-frame clones and omits some. The table records some 95,000 clones, about 78% of them present only once. The sequenced sample was peripheral blood. These receptors all come from a man aged 50 to 59 who had recovered from COVID-19. Both conserved end residues are part of each CDR3. A D gene is named only where the DNA matches it firmly. Clone sizes are given selectively: once, few, many, or a class where the clone is expanded.

clone size	V gene	J gene	D gene	CDR3 DNA	CDR3 protein
-	TRBV28	TRBJ1-4	TRBD1	TGTGCCAGCAGTTTAGAAGGCAGGGGGCATGAAAAACTGTTTTTT	CASSLEGRGHEKLFF
once	TRBV7-9	TRBJ2-7	-	TGTGCCAGCAGCTCCGTCCGCTACGAGCAGTACTTC	CASSSVRYEQYF
once	TRBV5-6	TRBJ1-2	-	TGTGCCAGCAGCTTGGGACAGAACTATAACTATGGCTACACCTTC	CASSLGQNYNYGYTF
once	TRBV15	TRBJ2-1	TRBD2	TGTGCCACCAGCCTAACAACTAGCGTGGGCAATGAGCAGTTCTTC	CATSLTTSVGNEQFF
-	TRBV9	TRBJ1-6	-	TGTGCCAGCAGCGTAGCCCCCCGGGACAACTCACCCCTCCACTTT	CASSVAPRDNSPLHF
once	TRBV27	TRBJ1-2	-	TGTGCCAGCAGTCCCCAGATTAACTATGGCTACACCTTC	CASSPQINYGYTF
-	TRBV10-3	TRBJ1-1	-	TGTGCCATCAGTGATCTGGCTCTGGAGAGTAGTGTCGCTGAAGCTTTCTTT	CAISDLALESSVAEAFF
-	TRBV11-2	TRBJ2-1	TRBD1	TGTGCCAGCAGCCGGTTACAGGGGGCTGTCAATGAGCAGTTCTTC	CASSRLQGAVNEQFF
-	TRBV7-9	TRBJ2-1	TRBD2	TGTGCCAGCAGCTTACTAGCGGGGAGAGCCAATGAGCAGTTCTTC	CASSLLAGRANEQFF
-	TRBV5-1	TRBJ2-3	TRBD1	TGCGCCAGCAGCGGGACAGGGGGCATTGGAGATACGCAGTATTTT	CASSGTGGIGDTQYF
-	TRBV11-1	TRBJ1-5	-	TGTGCCAGCAGCTTCAACTTCAATCAGCCCCAGCATTTT	CASSFNFNQPQHF
-	TRBV10-3	TRBJ2-3	TRBD2	TGTGCCATCAGCCTCGGGACTAGCGGGGGCACAGATACGCAGTATTTT	CAISLGTSGGTDTQYF
-	TRBV27	TRBJ2-3	TRBD2	TGTGCCAGCAGTTTAGTGGGAGCGGGGGCCACAGATACGCAGTATTTT	CASSLVGAGATDTQYF
few	TRBV27	TRBJ2-4	-	TGTGCCAGCAGTCAAGGTGGGACAATAGCCAAAAACATTCAGTACTTC	CASSQGGTIAKNIQYF
-	TRBV7-2	TRBJ2-3	TRBD2	TGTGCCAGCAGCTTTGTGGGCGCGGGACTAGCGGGGGCGACGCAGTATTTT	CASSFVGAGLAGATQYF
-	TRBV28	TRBJ1-4	-	TGTGCCGCGGGCGGGGGGGCTAATGAAAAACTGTTTTTT	CAAGGGANEKLFF
-	TRBV30	TRBJ2-1	-	TGTGCCTGGAGCTCCCACAAGAATGAGCAGTTCTTC	CAWSSHKNEQFF
-	TRBV3-1/TRBV3-2	TRBJ2-7	-	TGTGCCAGCAGCCATCTTCCCGGGACACCGATTTACGAGCAGTACTTC	CASSHLPGTPIYEQYF
-	TRBV5-6	TRBJ2-1	-	TGTGCCAGCACCACTGTGCCGGGGGGCCTTGTCTTC	CASTTVPGGLVF
-	TRBV7-9	TRBJ2-3	TRBD2	TGTGCCAGCAGCTTACTCTGGACTAGCGGGATGACAGATACGCAGTATTTT	CASSLLWTSGMTDTQYF
few	TRBV6-5	TRBJ1-2	-	TGTGCCAGCGCGGGGGGCAACTATGGCTACACCTTC	CASAGGNYGYTF
-	TRBV3-1/TRBV3-2	TRBJ2-1	-	TGTGCCAGCAACGGGATGGGTGAGCAGTTCTTC	CASNGMGEQFF
few	TRBV4-2	TRBJ2-5	-	TGTGCCAGCAGCCTCAACCCGGCATCACAGAACCAAGAGACCCAGTACTTC	CASSLNPASQNQETQYF
-	TRBV27	TRBJ1-1	-	TGTGCCAGCACCTTTATGACCCCTCGACGGGATGAGGATGGAGCTTTCTTT	CASTFMTPRRDEDGAFF
few	TRBV9	TRBJ2-7	-	TGTGCCAGCAGCGGCCGGGACTCTCCCTACGAGCAGTACTTC	CASSGRDSPYEQYF
-	TRBV19	TRBJ2-2	-	TGTGCCAGTAGTATCCAGGCGGGGCAAACCGGGGAGCTGTTTTTT	CASSIQAGQTGELFF
-	TRBV18	TRBJ2-7	-	TGTGCCAGCTCACCCCCAGGGCTTATAATATACGAGCAGTACTTC	CASSPPGLIIYEQYF
-	TRBV14	TRBJ2-1	TRBD1	TGTGCCAGCAGCTCCTCCGGGACAGGGGGGCTCGATGAGCAGTTCTTC	CASSSSGTGGLDEQFF
-	TRBV5-1	TRBJ2-6	-	TGCGCCAGCAGCTTGAGTTCTATGTCTGGGGCCAACGTCCTGACTTTC	CASSLSSMSGANVLTF
-	TRBV5-1	TRBJ2-3	TRBD1	TGCGCCAGCAGCTTCGACAGGGGCAGCACAGATACGCAGTATTTT	CASSFDRGSTDTQYF
-	TRBV6-6	TRBJ2-7	TRBD1	TGTGCCAGCACTGGGACAGGGCTATCCTACGAGCAGTACTTC	CASTGTGLSYEQYF
-	TRBV7-6	TRBJ1-2	-	TGTGCCAGCAGCTTGGAGAGCCTTGGGGGCTACACCTTC	CASSLESLGGYTF
-	TRBV6-6	TRBJ2-7	TRBD1	TGTGCCAGCAGTTACCCTGGACAGGGAAACTACGAGCAGTACTTC	CASSYPGQGNYEQYF
-	TRBV5-4	TRBJ2-2	-	TGTGCCAGCAGCTTGGGGGGGGACTTCACCGGGGAGCTGTTTTTT	CASSLGGDFTGELFF
-	TRBV24-1	TRBJ2-1	-	TGTGCCACCAGTGGGCAGAATGAGCAGTTCTTC	CATSGQNEQFF
-	TRBV28	TRBJ1-5	-	TGTGCCAGCAGTTTAACAGGACCCGGCAATCAGCCCCAGCATTTT	CASSLTGPGNQPQHF
once	TRBV7-8	TRBJ2-7	-	TGTGCCAGCACCCCGACGGAGTTATCCTACGAGCAGTACTTC	CASTPTELSYEQYF
-	TRBV7-6	TRBJ2-2	TRBD1	TGTGCCAGCAGCTTAAACCCGGACAGGGGGGCCGGGGAGCTGTTTTTT	CASSLNPDRGAGELFF
-	TRBV24-1	TRBJ1-2	TRBD1	TGTGCCACCAAGGGGGACAGAGCATTCTATGGCTACACCTTC	CATKGDRAFYGYTF
once	TRBV7-9	TRBJ2-2	TRBD2	TGTGCCAGCAGTTTGGGACTAGCGGGGACCGGGGAGCTGTTTTTT	CASSLGLAGTGELFF
-	TRBV28	TRBJ2-5	TRBD2	TGTGCCAGCGGTCGGAGCGGGAGCTTGAAAGAGACCCAGTACTTC	CASGRSGSLKETQYF
many	TRBV5-8	TRBJ2-4	-	TGTGCCGGCCCTCGTGGAAACATTCAGTACTTC	CAGPRGNIQYF
-	TRBV24-1	TRBJ2-3	-	TGTGCCACCAGTGACCCAAGCACAGATACGCAGTATTTT	CATSDPSTDTQYF
-	TRBV7-8	TRBJ2-1	TRBD1	TGTGCCAGCAGCCCCTCATACCCTGGGACAGGGAGTGACAATGAGCAGTTCTTC	CASSPSYPGTGSDNEQFF
once	TRBV30	TRBJ1-6	-	TGTGCCTGGAGGGAACCCCCGAGACAGGTCGGTTATAATTCACCCCTCCACTTT	CAWREPPRQVGYNSPLHF
-	TRBV18	TRBJ2-3	-	TGTGCCAGCTCACCTGTAGGAGGAAGCACAGATACGCAGTATTTT	CASSPVGGSTDTQYF